This TCR beta chain appears in the sequencing data of a study of blood T cell repertoires in COVID-19. The CDR3 consists of 12 residues. Trimming cost V 8 bases and J 8 bases, with 13 bases left between them. Germline V gene lookup returns CDR1 MDHEN and CDR2 SYDVKM. Original analysis: Estimation of nucleated cell counts was performed using reference gene primer amplification. Assay used: immunoSEQ multiplex PCR; TCRdb lists only in-frame clones, some missing. That table furnishes V, J and clone size, whereas the DNA furnished D and trimming. The profile shows around 250,000 clones, 86% of them singletons.

This chain connects TRBV28 to TRBJ1-3; D is possibly TRBD1 (5 bases). This sequence was found in a man older than 75 with acute or convalescent COVID-19. The source material was peripheral blood. The CDR3 DNA follows: TGTGCCAGCTGGGCTACGGGGGACACCATATATTTT. This translates into CASWATGDTIYF.